This TCR beta chain was observed in a study of blood T cells in healthy people across ages. Germline CDR1 SQVTM, CDR2 ANQGSEA. The CDR3 is 16 residues long. V lost 3 bases to trimming and J lost 5 bases, with 22 bases between them. Note on this clonotype: The antigen is unknown.

A J-beta primer mix and a sample-barcoded 5' primer were used in a second PCR of roughly 7 to 12 cycles. MiXCR, applied by TCRdb to the 5' RACE reads, yields one record per CDR3 protein. The repertoire holds 1.2 million to 1.5 million distinct CDR3 sequences, with almost 60% as singletons. Study-wide results and limits: Relative to aged donors, long-lived donors carried more naive CD4+ cells and displayed higher diversity. Researchers judged that diversity estimates from one million T cells fell short of true values. TCR beta diversity was tightly associated with the proportion of naive T cells.

V and J are TRBV29-1 and TRBJ2-5; D perhaps matches TRBD1 (6 bases). The sequenced sample consisted of blood. The clonotype originates from a man between 18 and 29 years old in good health. The CDR3 protein is CSVDGLDSPGVETQYF. The CDR3, as DNA: TGCAGCGTTGATGGGCTAGACAGCCCAGGGGTTGAGACCCAGTACTTC.